The 11 T cell receptor beta chains given below trace back to one sample, sequenced in a study of tumor and adjacent non-tumor tissue in lung cancer. This sample's RNA came from whole unsorted tissue. Three rounds of nested PCR, following a modified ARM-PCR protocol, produced the TCRbeta library. TCRdb called the multiplex PCR reads again in MiXCR, with one record for every CDR3 protein. The profile shows more than 75,000 distinct CDR3 sequences, 55% to 70% of them singletons. The specimen sequenced was lung tumor tissue. The source of these receptors is a woman aged 70-85 years with non-small cell lung cancer.

A note on this clonotype: The conserved phenylalanine or tryptophan normally closing the CDR3 is absent here, so this likely arose from a read error. J is TRBJ2-7 and V is TRBV6-5, with D maybe TRBD2 (6 bases). The germline CDR1 and CDR2 sequences are MNHEY and SVGAGI. The CDR3 contains 16 residues. V was trimmed by 2 bases and J by 2 bases, leaving 16 bases between them. The CDR3 bases are TGTGCCAGCAGTTACCACCGGGAGAGGGACCCCTACGAGCAGTACTTG. Translating it yields CASSYHRERDPYEQYL.

Note on this clonotype: At one of its ends the junction is not consistent with the germline gene, which may arise from a read error. The J gene is TRBJ2-3, the V gene TRBV6-2 or TRBV6-3; D is perhaps TRBD1 (5 bases). The CDR3 covers 16 residues. The germline CDR1 and CDR2 sequences are MNHEY and SVGEGT. The CDR3, as DNA: TGTGCCAGCAGTTACGGGGCAATTCGTGGCACAAATACGCAGTATTTT. Residues: CASSYGAIRGTNTQYF.

The CDR3 DNA reads TGTGCCACCATGGGACAGGCGAACACCGGGGAGCTGTTTTTT. Protein: CATMGQANTGELFF. The chain is built from TRBV18 and TRBJ2-2; 8 nucleotides match TRBD1. V lost 10 bases and J lost 0; bases outside the gene matches: 4. The CDR3 totals 14 residues. In germline, CDR1 is KGHSH, CDR2 LQKENI.

Concerning this clonotype: This is likely a read error, given that the CDR3 carries no conserved phenylalanine or tryptophan at its end. J is TRBJ2-3 and V is TRBV10-2; D remains unclear. CDR1 and CDR2 (germline): WSHSY, SAAADI. This CDR3 spans 12 amino acids. The DNA of the CDR3 is TGCGCCAACAGTGAACCCTTGGGTACGCAGTATTCT. Translated, it gives CANSEPLGTQYS.

This clonotype was seen a handful of times. The junction departs from germline at one end; a sequencing error may be responsible. The rearrangement uses TRBV28 and TRBJ2-2, with 10 bases lining up with TRBD1. This CDR3 region has 16 residues. CDR1 is MDHEN, CDR2 SYDVKM, per germline. CDR3 coding DNA: TGTGCCAGCAGTGGGGGGACAGGGGCCGACACCGGGGAACTGTTTTTT. Translating it yields CASSGGTGADTGELFF.

With respect to this clonotype: A much bigger clone sits one base away, suggesting this may be a read error. This chain connects TRBV5-1 to TRBJ2-2, with D tentatively TRBD2 (6 bases). Germline CDR1 reads SGHRS; CDR2 reads YFSETQ. The V gene lost 6 bases and the J gene lost 4 bases, with 13 bases spanning the gap. There are 14 residues in the CDR3. The CDR3 DNA follows: TGCGCCAGCAACCTGAGGCGGGGCACCGGGGAGCTGTTTTTT. This encodes CASNLRRGTGELFF.

As concerns this clonotype: The CDR3 does not end in the conserved phenylalanine or tryptophan, so this is likely a read error. The genes are TRBV6-5 and TRBJ2-3, with no clear D. Germline CDR1 reads MNHEY; CDR2 reads SVGAGI. The germline V and J ends were trimmed by 5 bases and 3 bases, with 15 bases remaining between them. The CDR3 covers 15 residues. CDR3 in amino acids: CASSHDWASTDTQYL. The CDR3 region has the DNA TGTGCCAGCAGTCACGACTGGGCTAGTACAGATACGCAGTATCTT.

The CDR3 region is CSDKVLQDAEAFF. The CDR3 nucleotides are TGCAGCGATAAGGTCCTCCAGGACGCTGAAGCTTTCTTT. The chain links TRBV29-1 to TRBJ1-1; no clear D gene. CDR3 size: 13 residues. Germline-derived CDR1 and CDR2 are SQVTM and ANQGSEA. V was pared by 7 bases and J by 6 bases, with 18 bases between. Complete variable domain (other parts from reference TRBV29-1 and TRBJ1-1): SAVISQKPSRDICQRGTSLTIQCQVDSQVTMMFWYRQQPGQSLTLIATANQGSEATYESGFVIDKFPISRPNLTFSTLTVSNMSPEDSSIYLCSDKVLQDAEAFFGQGTRLTVV.

This chain links TRBV10-1 with TRBJ2-7; 7 bases agree with TRBD1. CDR3 length: 14 amino acids. CDR1 WNHNN and CDR2 SYGVQD come from the germline V gene (reference sequence). The CDR3 region has the DNA TGCACCATCAGTGAGTCAGGGTCAGGGGGCGAGCAGTACTTC. Amino acid sequence: CTISESGSGGEQYF.

Regarding this clonotype: One junction end disagrees with the germline gene, perhaps due to a read error. This sequence joins TRBV6-6 and TRBJ2-1; TRBD2 is a possible D gene (5 bases). The germline V gene encodes CDR1 MNHNY and CDR2 SVGAGI (reference sequence). The CDR3 is 13 amino acids. The CDR3 is CACSYGVSYEQFF. The CDR3 bases are TGTGCCTGCAGTTACGGGGTATCTTATGAGCAATTCTTC.

This clonotype showed up just a few times. Because the CDR3 is missing its conserved closing phenylalanine or tryptophan, this is likely a read error. This chain connects TRBV5-1 to TRBJ2-7; no definite D call. The germline gives CDR1 SGHRS, CDR2 YFSETQ. The CDR3 covers 15 residues. Trimming stripped 0 bases from V and 4 bases from J, with 14 bases between. The CDR3: CASSLAGLGNYEQYL. The CDR3 DNA reads TGCGCCAGCAGCTTGGCCGGGCTAGGTAATTACGAGCAGTACCTC.